The clone carrying this T cell receptor beta chain appeared once. Deletions cut 1 base from V and 3 bases from J, with 20 bases between. Germline assignment: CDR1 SGHDT and CDR2 YYEEEE. The CDR3 extends over 19 amino acids. TCRdb keeps only in-frame clones here, not all; method: immunoSEQ multiplex PCR. The data contain more than 35,000 clones, 75% to 90% of them singletons. These data are taken from a study of blood T cell repertoires in COVID-19. Across the study: PBMCs, B-cell-depleted T cells, or T cells provided the cDNA or gDNA that made up the material.

Sequencing was performed on peripheral blood. The source of this sequence is a man between 25 and 39 years old with active or convalescent COVID-19. V gene TRBV5-6 combines with J gene TRBJ2-6; unclear D gene. CDR3 loop: CASSLLGSESSSGANVLTF. CDR3 bases: TGTGCCAGCAGCTTGTTGGGTTCGGAGTCCTCGAGTGGGGCCAACGTCCTGACTTTC.